This T cell receptor beta chain was captured by sequencing in a study of blood T cells in healthy people across ages. The donors, healthy Caucasians from Russia, were aged 6 to 90. This clonotype came up many times. The antigen remains unidentified. Combining a sample-barcoded 5' primer with a J-beta primer mix, a second PCR ran for about 7 to 11 cycles. In TCRdb, the 5' RACE reads were re-called with MiXCR into one record per CDR3 protein. The profile shows approximately 800,000 distinct CDR3 sequences, about half of them singletons. Study results and limitations: It was not possible, with unsorted PBMCs, to conclusively compare naive and antigen-experienced cells.

The sequencing sample was made of blood. This receptor was taken from an elderly man in good health.

The CDR3 DNA follows: TGTGCCAGCCGGGTTAGGGGTGCCGTCTATGGCTACACCTTC. Encoded protein: CASRVRGAVYGYTF. The chain joins TRBV28 to TRBJ1-2; D is possibly TRBD1 (5 bases). V lost 8 bases to trimming and J lost 4 bases, with 17 bases between them. This CDR3 comprises 14 residues. CDR1 and CDR2 from the germline V gene are MDHEN and SYDVKM.